These 20 T cell receptor beta chains share one sample of origin, sequenced in a study of T cells after yellow fever vaccination. Via MiXCR, TCRdb re-called the 5' RACE reads, giving one row per CDR3 protein. Of some 550,000 distinct CDR3 sequences in the sample, around 21% are singletons; the top ten hold over 11%. Specimen: PBMCs, collected 15 days after the yellow fever booster vaccination. Receptor source: a man under 40 who received the YFV17D yellow fever vaccine.

This clonotype has just a few counts. The chain uses TRBV7-2 and TRBJ2-1, with D possibly TRBD1 on 5 matching bases. The CDR3 is 16 amino acids. Looked up from germline, CDR1 is SGHTA and CDR2 is FQGNSA. V was shortened by 3 bases and J by 8 bases, with 20 bases between the two germline ends. As DNA, the CDR3 is TGTGCCAGCAGCTTTAAGGGGTCTATCATTACCCATGAGCAGTTCTTC. It yields the protein CASSFKGSIITHEQFF.

The chain joins TRBV30 to TRBJ1-6; TRBD1 is a possible D gene (6 bases). This CDR3 has 16 residues. Trimming removed 6 bases at V and 0 bases at J, with 15 bases between. Germline assignment: CDR1 GTSNPN and CDR2 SVGIG (reference sequence). The CDR3 loop is CACKRTARSYNSPLHF. DNA of the CDR3: TGTGCCTGCAAAAGGACAGCCCGCTCCTATAATTCACCCCTCCACTTT.

This clonotype was observed a handful of times. V gene TRBV7-2 combines with J gene TRBJ1-1, with a weak D call TRBD1 (5 bases). The CDR3 spans 14 residues. Germline assignment: CDR1 SGHTA and CDR2 FQGNSA. Deletions cut 0 bases from V and 5 bases from J, with 10 bases between. CDR3 nucleotide sequence: TGTGCCAGCAGCTTAGCCGGGGGGAGGACTGAAGCTTTCTTT. The encoded protein is CASSLAGGRTEAFF.

This clonotype was observed at least ten times. The V and J genes are TRBV4-2 and TRBJ1-4, with 9 nucleotides matching TRBD1. CDR1 and CDR2 (germline): LGHNA, YNFKEQ. The CDR3 contains 15 residues. V was clipped by 1 base and J by 7 bases; unmatched bases: 4. CDR3 sequence: CASSQATGGGEKLFF. CDR3 coding DNA: TGTGCCAGCAGCCAAGCAACAGGGGGCGGTGAAAAACTGTTTTTT.

V gene TRBV29-1 combines with J gene TRBJ1-1, with unresolved D. Trimming stripped 5 bases from V and 4 bases from J, with 11 bases between. Germline lookup yields CDR1 SQVTM and CDR2 ANQGSEA. The CDR3 has 12 residues. CDR3 in DNA: TGCAGCGTTAGTCCACGGGGCACTGAAGCTTTCTTT. Translating gives CSVSPRGTEAFF. The full variable domain, rest sourced from reference TRBV29-1 and TRBJ1-1, is SAVISQKPSRDICQRGTSLTIQCQVDSQVTMMFWYRQQPGQSLTLIATANQGSEATYESGFVIDKFPISRPNLTFSTLTVSNMSPEDSSIYLCSVSPRGTEAFFGQGTRLTVV.

This clonotype was seen only a few times. CDR3 DNA sequence: TGTGCCAGCAGCCATCAAAGACAGGGCCAAACCCCCCGTACGCAGTATTTT. It yields the protein CASSHQRQGQTPRTQYF. This chain uses TRBV12-3 or TRBV12-4 with TRBJ2-3; TRBD1 matches at 7 bases. V shed 6 bases and J 8 bases; nucleotides not matched to a gene: 20. The CDR3 runs to 17 residues.

The genes are TRBV7-8 and TRBJ2-3; 8 positions agree with TRBD2. The CDR3 sequence is 15 residues long. The germline gives CDR1 SGHVS, CDR2 FQNEAQ. V lost 5 bases and J lost 4; bases outside the gene matches: 8. CDR3 sequence reads: CASSARGGLSDTQYF. The CDR3 nucleotides are TGTGCCAGCAGCGCCCGGGGGGGGCTCTCAGATACGCAGTATTTT. The complete variable domain, with remaining parts taken from reference TRBV7-8 and TRBJ2-3, reads GAGVSQSPRYKVAKRGQDVALRCDPISGHVSLFWYQQALGQGPEFLTYFQNEAQLDKSGLPSDRFFAERPEGSVSTLKIQRTQQEDSAVYLCASSARGGLSDTQYFGPGTRLTVL.

CDR3 in amino acids: CSAGQGGSPLHF. In DNA, the CDR3 is TGCAGTGCTGGACAGGGAGGTTCACCCCTCCACTTT. This sequence joins TRBV20-1 and TRBJ1-6, with 8 bases that match TRBD1. The CDR3 extends over 12 amino acids. Germline V gene data show CDR1 as DFQATT and CDR2 as SNEGSKA (reference sequence). With 5 bases clipped from V and 9 bases from J, the junction kept 3 bases outside the gene matches.

The chain couples TRBV4-3 to TRBJ1-1; 7 nucleotides line up with TRBD1. V shed 4 bases and J 3 bases; nucleotides not matched to a gene: 8. CDR1 LGHNA and CDR2 YSLEER come from the germline V gene. The CDR3 is made up of 15 amino acids. CDR3 sequence (DNA): TGCGCCAGCAGCCTGGGGACAGTCAGTTACACTGAAGCTTTCTTT. This translates into CASSLGTVSYTEAFF.

The chain is built from TRBV28 and TRBJ2-2, with D possibly being TRBD2 (5 bases). The germline CDR1 and CDR2 sequences are MDHEN and SYDVKM. The V end lost 5 bases, the J end lost 4 bases, and 14 bases lay between the germline ends. CDR3 size: 15 residues. The CDR3 DNA reads as TGTGCCAGCAGTCTTTCCATCAGCGGCACCGGGGAGCTGTTTTTT. Residues: CASSLSISGTGELFF.

The chain recombines TRBV12-3 or TRBV12-4 with TRBJ2-5, with 7 bases that match TRBD2. Losses at the gene ends were 6 bases for V and 5 bases for J; bases not matched to a gene: 9. The CDR3 consists of 14 residues. The CDR3 DNA follows: TGTGCCAGCAGACCCTGGGGGGGTTTGGAGACCCAGTACTTC. Its protein product is CASRPWGGLETQYF.

As regards this clonotype: A much larger clonotype is one base distant, so this may be a read error. The chain employs TRBV7-9 and TRBJ2-7, with D perhaps matching TRBD1 (6 bases). V shed 5 bases and J shed 1 base, with 9 bases lying between them. Per germline, CDR1 SEHNR and CDR2 FQNEAQ (reference sequence). This CDR3 region has 13 residues. CDR3 residues: CASSRQESYEQYF. The CDR3 DNA is TGTGCCAGCAGCCGACAGGAGTCCTACGAGCAGTACTTC. The full variable domain, in which reference TRBV7-9 and TRBJ2-7 provide the parts outside the CDR3, is DTGVSQNPRHKITKRGQNVTFRCDPISEHNRLYWYRQTLGQGPEFLTYFQNEAQLEKSRLLSDRFSAERPKGSFSTLEIQRTEQGDSAMYLCASSRQESYEQYFGPGTRLTVT.

J is TRBJ1-1 and V is TRBV20-1; D remains ambiguous. The CDR3 consists of 13 residues. Trimming removed 3 bases at V and 1 base at J, with 9 bases between. Germline lookup yields CDR1 DFQATT and CDR2 SNEGSKA (reference sequence). The CDR3 DNA is TGCAGTGCTAGGGTGGGAGAGAACACTGAAGCTTTCTTT. The encoded protein is CSARVGENTEAFF.

This clonotype has only a few counts. J is TRBJ2-3 and V is TRBV7-8; tentative D call: TRBD2 (5 bases). Looked up from germline, CDR1 is SGHVS and CDR2 is FQNEAQ. CDR3 length equals 16 residues. V was pared by 1 base and J by 4 bases, with 15 bases between. The CDR3 nucleotides read TGTGCCAGCAGCTTAGAAGGCGGGTCTCCAGCAGATACGCAGTATTTT. Residues: CASSLEGGSPADTQYF.

This clonotype was seen a few times. The rearrangement joins TRBV6-1 to TRBJ2-7, with 10 bases aligning to TRBD2. Losses at the gene ends were 5 bases for V and 5 bases for J; bases not matched to a gene: 6. The CDR3 runs to 14 residues. CDR1 and CDR2 from the germline V gene are MNHNS and SASEGT. CDR3: CASSPGLAIHEQYF. The CDR3 DNA follows: TGTGCCAGCAGTCCGGGACTAGCGATCCACGAGCAGTACTTC.

This clonotype has just a few counts. This sequence joins TRBV5-1 and TRBJ2-5, with D possibly called TRBD1 or TRBD2 (5 bases each). Germline CDR1 reads SGHRS; CDR2 reads YFSETQ. The CDR3 totals 13 residues. Deletions cut 4 bases from V and 7 bases from J, with 14 bases between. In nucleotides, the CDR3 is TGCGCCAGCAGCCAACAGGACCGGGGGACCCAGTACTTC. It translates to CASSQQDRGTQYF. The full variable domain, in which reference TRBV5-1 and TRBJ2-5 provide the parts outside the CDR3, is KAGVTQTPRYLIKTRGQQVTLSCSPISGHRSVSWYQQTPGQGLQFLFEYFSETQRNKGNFPGRFSGRQFSNSRSEMNVSTLELGDSALYLCASSQQDRGTQYFGPGTRLLVL.

To note about this clonotype: A junction end diverges from the germline sequence, so it may reflect a read error. The rearrangement joins TRBV7-2 to TRBJ2-1; TRBD1 matches at 8 bases. CDR3 length equals 15 residues. Germline values: CDR1 SGHTA, CDR2 FQGNSA. CDR3 region: CASSDRDRLGNVQFF. In DNA form, the CDR3 reads TGTGCCAGCAGCGACCGGGACAGGCTCGGCAATGTGCAGTTCTTC.

The V gene is TRBV3-1, the J gene TRBJ2-2; the match to TRBD2 covers 16 bases. Germline lookup yields CDR1 LGHDT and CDR2 YNNKEL (reference sequence). Trimming removed 5 bases from V and 4 bases from J; junction bases left unmatched: 10. The CDR3 is made up of 19 amino acids. In DNA form, the CDR3 reads TGTGCCAGCAGCGGTCCGGGACTAGCGGGAGGGCCGCGCACCGGGGAGCTGTTTTTT. It encodes CASSGPGLAGGPRTGELFF.

This clonotype was picked up a small number of times. The CDR3 nucleotides are TGTGCCAGCAGCCAATTTGGACAGGGGGGCTACGAGCAGTACTTC. Translation gives CASSQFGQGGYEQYF. The chain has TRBV7-2 and TRBJ2-7, with TRBD1 identical over 10 bases. V dropped 5 bases and J dropped 3; count of bases not matched to a gene: 7. The length of the CDR3 is 15 residues. Looked up from germline, CDR1 is SGHTA and CDR2 is FQGNSA.

The V and J genes are TRBV9 and TRBJ1-2; TRBD1 might be the D (5 bases). The CDR3 loop spans 14 amino acids. Per germline, CDR1 SGDLS and CDR2 YYNGEE. Trimming took off 0 bases at V and 0 bases at J, with 6 bases between the two ends. The CDR3 region has the DNA TGTGCCAGCAGCGTAGCCAGGGCTAACTATGGCTACACCTTC. Translating it yields CASSVARANYGYTF.